This section outlines one TCR beta chain sequence together with its context. Its matching antigen is unknown. This sample was included in a study of early T cells in non-severe SARS-CoV-2 infection. About the study: The authors sequenced bulk RNA from unsorted whole blood, leaving chains unpaired.

Individually, cDNA molecules had unique molecular identifiers attached to them. TCRdb analysed the 5' RACE reads with MiXCR anew, one entry per CDR3 protein. The sample has 80,000 to 100,000 distinct CDR3 sequences; about 11% are singletons. This CDR3 region has 15 residues. Trimming removed 7 bases from V and 2 bases from J, with 17 bases in between. Study-level points and caveats: Anti-spike CD8 responses were favored by VDJdb matching, which missed private and CD4 specificities.

The specimen was whole blood, collected at baseline. This TCR was sampled from an adult who was a healthcare worker with PCR-confirmed SARS-CoV-2 infection or an uninfected control (not recorded which). The J gene is TRBJ1-1, the V gene TRBV12-3 or TRBV12-4, with D hard to call. CDR3 amino acids: CASTPTCGVNTEAFF. In nucleotides, the CDR3 is TGTGCCAGCACCCCGACGTGCGGCGTTAACACTGAAGCTTTCTTT.